These 3 T cell receptor beta chains share one sample of origin, sequenced in a study of blood T cell repertoires in COVID-19 (dated by TCRdb to 2020 to 2021). The library was generated by the immunoSEQ multiplex PCR assay. TCRdb took this table from immuneACCESS and kept in-frame rearrangements with V and J called. Such tables lack part of the clones; where checked against another copy, unresolved V genes explain under half of the gap, and the rest is unexplained. The sample table holds approximately 170,000 clones, of which about 88% were seen once. Roughly 19% of the sample is in the top ten clones. Specimen: peripheral blood. The origin of the receptors is a woman of 80 years or more with acute or convalescent COVID-19.

The chain has TRBV20-1 and TRBJ2-3, with D hard to call. The CDR3 is 13 amino acids. The germline gives CDR1 DFQATT, CDR2 SNEGSKA (reference sequence). V gave up 3 bases and J gave up 2 bases, with 9 bases separating them. DNA for the CDR3: TGCAGTGCTAGTCTCCAGAACACAGATACGCAGTATTTT. Translating it yields CSASLQNTDTQYF.

This sequence joins TRBV30 and TRBJ1-1; maybe TRBD1 (5 bases). Germline CDR1 and CDR2: GTSNPN and SVGIG (reference sequence). The CDR3 consists of 12 residues. Trimming shortened V by 2 bases and J by 10 bases, and 14 bases separated the two germline ends. The CDR3 region has the DNA TGTGCCTGGAGTCCTATGGGGGAGGGAGCTTTCTTT. Protein: CAWSPMGEGAFF.

The chain has TRBV4-3 and TRBJ2-1; a possible D gene is TRBD2 (6 bases). The CDR3 extends over 14 amino acids. Germline V gene lookup returns CDR1 LGHNA and CDR2 YSLEER. V was trimmed by 6 bases and J by 0 bases, leaving 9 bases between them. The CDR3 region is CASSRGNSYNEQFF. In DNA form, the CDR3 reads TGCGCCAGCAGTCGGGGGAACTCCTACAATGAGCAGTTCTTC.